This T cell receptor (beta chain) was documented in a study of shared clonotypes between healthy human individuals. Germline V gives CDR1 LNHDA, CDR2 SQIVND (reference sequence). CDR3 length: 14 amino acids. Trimming took 3 bases from V and 0 from J, leaving 6 bases between them. The CD4+ fraction was divided into a CD45RA+ naive subset and a CD45RA-negative memory subset. TCRdb's table, derived via immunoSEQ multiplex PCR, lists solely in-frame clones and lacks some. This sample carries about 990,000 clones, around 78% of them seen once, and the ten largest clones take 0.6% to 0.7%. This rearrangement joins TRBV19 to TRBJ1-5; D unclear. The sequence derives from a man aged 18 to 35 in good health. Some clones in this sample may be carry-over from other donors' samples. The source material was memory CD4+ T cells from PBMCs. Documented subset: CD45RA-negative fraction. For the CDR3, the DNA is TGTGCCAGTAGTATGGGCCATAGCAATCAGCCCCAGCATTTT. Residues: CASSMGHSNQPQHF.